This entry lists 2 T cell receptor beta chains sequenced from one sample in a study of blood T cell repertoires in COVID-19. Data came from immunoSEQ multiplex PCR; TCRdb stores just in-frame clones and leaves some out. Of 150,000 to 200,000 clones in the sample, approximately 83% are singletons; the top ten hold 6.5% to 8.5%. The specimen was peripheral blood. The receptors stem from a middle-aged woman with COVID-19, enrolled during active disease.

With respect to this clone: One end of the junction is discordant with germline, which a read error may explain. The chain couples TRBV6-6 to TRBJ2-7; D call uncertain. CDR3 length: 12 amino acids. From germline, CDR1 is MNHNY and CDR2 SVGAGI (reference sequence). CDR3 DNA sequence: TGTGCCAGCAGTTACGGCTCCTCCGAGCAGTACTTC. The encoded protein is CASSYGSSEQYF.

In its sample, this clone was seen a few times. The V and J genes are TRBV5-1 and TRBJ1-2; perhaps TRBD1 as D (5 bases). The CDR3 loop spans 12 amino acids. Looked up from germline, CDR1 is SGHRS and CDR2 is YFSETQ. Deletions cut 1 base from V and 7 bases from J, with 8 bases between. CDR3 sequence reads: CASSLQGFGYTF. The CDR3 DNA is TGCGCCAGCAGCTTGCAGGGTTTTGGCTACACCTTC.